The clone carrying this TCR beta chain was picked up one time. Its antigen is not identified. CDR3 length equals 15 residues. Looked up from germline, CDR1 is LGHDT and CDR2 is YNNKEL (reference sequence). Trimming stripped 2 bases from V and 0 bases from J, with 10 bases between. These data belong to a study of blood T cells in healthy people across ages. The study, taken as a whole, reports: One million T cells yielded diversity estimates that were considered underestimates.

For the second PCR, which ran for about 7 to 11 cycles, a sample-barcoded 5' primer and a J-beta primer mix were used. Researchers report that a template-switch adaptor with 12 random nucleotides tagged each cDNA molecule. TCRdb redid the calling of the 5' RACE reads with MiXCR, one entry per CDR3 protein. The repertoire holds approximately 800,000 distinct CDR3 sequences, with roughly 64% as singletons. This rearrangement joins TRBV3-1 to TRBJ1-2; no clear D. The TCR originated in a man younger than 40 in good health. The sample comprised blood. CDR3: CASSQRTDPNYGYTF. The CDR3 nucleotides are TGTGCCAGCAGCCAAAGGACGGACCCTAACTATGGCTACACCTTC.